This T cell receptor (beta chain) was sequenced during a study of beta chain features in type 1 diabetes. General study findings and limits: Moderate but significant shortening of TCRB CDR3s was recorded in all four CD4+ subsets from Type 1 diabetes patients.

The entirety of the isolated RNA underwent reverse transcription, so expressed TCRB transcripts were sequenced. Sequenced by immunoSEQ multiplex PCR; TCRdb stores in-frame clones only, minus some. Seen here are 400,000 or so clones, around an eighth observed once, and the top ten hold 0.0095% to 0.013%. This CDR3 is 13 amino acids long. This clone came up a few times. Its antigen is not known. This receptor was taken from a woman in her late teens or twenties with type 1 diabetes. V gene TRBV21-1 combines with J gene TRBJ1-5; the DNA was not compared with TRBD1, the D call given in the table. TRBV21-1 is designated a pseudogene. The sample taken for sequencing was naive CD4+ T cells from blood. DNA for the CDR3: TGTGCCAGCAGCACTCAGGGTGGAATGGCCCAGCATTTT. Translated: CASSTQGGMAQHF.